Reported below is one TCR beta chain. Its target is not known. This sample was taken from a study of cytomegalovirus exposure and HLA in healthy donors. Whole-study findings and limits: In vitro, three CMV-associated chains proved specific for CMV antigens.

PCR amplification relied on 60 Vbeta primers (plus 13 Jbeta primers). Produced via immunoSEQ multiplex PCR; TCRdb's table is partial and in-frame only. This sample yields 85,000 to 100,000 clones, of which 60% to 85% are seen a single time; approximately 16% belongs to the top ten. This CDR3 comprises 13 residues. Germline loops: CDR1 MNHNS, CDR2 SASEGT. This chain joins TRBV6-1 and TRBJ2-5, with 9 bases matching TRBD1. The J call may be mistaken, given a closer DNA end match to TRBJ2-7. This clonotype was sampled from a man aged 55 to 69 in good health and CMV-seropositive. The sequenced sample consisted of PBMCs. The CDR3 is CASRDRGRNEQYF. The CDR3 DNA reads TGTGCCAGCAGGGACAGGGGAAGGAACGAGCAGTACTTC.